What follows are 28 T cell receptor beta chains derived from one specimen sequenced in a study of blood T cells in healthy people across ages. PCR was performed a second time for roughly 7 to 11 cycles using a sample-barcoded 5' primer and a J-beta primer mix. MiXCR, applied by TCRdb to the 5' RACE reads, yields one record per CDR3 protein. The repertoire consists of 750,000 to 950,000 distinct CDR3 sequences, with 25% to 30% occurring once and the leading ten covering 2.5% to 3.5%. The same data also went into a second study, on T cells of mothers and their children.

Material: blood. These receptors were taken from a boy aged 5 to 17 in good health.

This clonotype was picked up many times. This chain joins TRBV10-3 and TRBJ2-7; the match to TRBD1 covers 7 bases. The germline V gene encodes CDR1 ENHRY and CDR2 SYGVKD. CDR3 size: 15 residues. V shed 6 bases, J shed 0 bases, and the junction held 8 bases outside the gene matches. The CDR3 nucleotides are TGTGCCATCAGGGGCACAGGGGCTAGCTCCTACGAGCAGTACTTC. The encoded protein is CAIRGTGASSYEQYF.

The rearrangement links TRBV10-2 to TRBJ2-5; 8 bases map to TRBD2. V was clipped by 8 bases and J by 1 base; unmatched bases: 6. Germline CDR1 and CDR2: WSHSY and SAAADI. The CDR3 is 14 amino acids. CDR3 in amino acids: CASLRGGTQETQYF. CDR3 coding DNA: TGCGCCAGCCTCCGGGGGGGGACCCAAGAGACCCAGTACTTC.

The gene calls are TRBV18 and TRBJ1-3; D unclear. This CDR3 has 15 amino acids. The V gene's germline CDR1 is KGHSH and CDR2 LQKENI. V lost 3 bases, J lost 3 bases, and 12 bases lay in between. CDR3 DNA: TGTGCCAGCTCACCGGAAAGGGCAGATGGAAACACCATATATTTT. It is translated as CASSPERADGNTIYF.

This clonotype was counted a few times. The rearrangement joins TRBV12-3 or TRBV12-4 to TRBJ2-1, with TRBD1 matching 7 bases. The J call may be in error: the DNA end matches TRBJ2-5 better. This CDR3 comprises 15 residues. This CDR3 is CASSLGTGSQETQYF. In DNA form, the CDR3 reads TGTGCCAGCAGTTTAGGGACAGGCAGCCAAGAGACCCAGTACTTC.

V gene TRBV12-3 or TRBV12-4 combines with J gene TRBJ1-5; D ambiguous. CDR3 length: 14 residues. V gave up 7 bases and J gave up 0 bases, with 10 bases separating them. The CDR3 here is CASTIGYSNQPQHF. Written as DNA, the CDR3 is TGTGCCAGCACCATAGGATATAGCAATCAGCCCCAGCATTTT.

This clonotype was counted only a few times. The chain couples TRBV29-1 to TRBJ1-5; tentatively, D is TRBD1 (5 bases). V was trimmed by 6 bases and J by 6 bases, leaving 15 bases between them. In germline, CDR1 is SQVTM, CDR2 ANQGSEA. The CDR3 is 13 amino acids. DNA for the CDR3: TGCAGCGTCGGGGGGGGTCTGGGTCAGCCCCAGCATTTT. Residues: CSVGGGLGQPQHF.

CDR3 DNA sequence: TGTGCCAGCAGCCAAGCTATCGGGACAGGGCAGGAGACCCAGTACTTC. Its translation is CASSQAIGTGQETQYF. The chain couples TRBV3-1 to TRBJ2-5, with TRBD1 matching 9 bases. The CDR3 is made up of 16 amino acids. Trimming at V came to 1 base and at J to 5 bases, leaving 8 bases not matched to a gene. Germline V gene sequence: CDR1 LGHDT, CDR2 YNNKEL (reference sequence).

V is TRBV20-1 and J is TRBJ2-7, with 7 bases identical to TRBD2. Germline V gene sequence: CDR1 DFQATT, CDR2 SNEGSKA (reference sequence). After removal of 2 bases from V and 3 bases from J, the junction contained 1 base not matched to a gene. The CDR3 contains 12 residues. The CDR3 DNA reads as TGCAGTGCTAGACTAGCGGACTACGAGCAGTACTTC. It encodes CSARLADYEQYF.

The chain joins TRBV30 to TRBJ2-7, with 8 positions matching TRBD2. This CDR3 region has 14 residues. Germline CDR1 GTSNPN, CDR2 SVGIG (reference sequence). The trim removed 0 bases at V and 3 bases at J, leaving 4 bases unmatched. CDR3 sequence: CAWSVGGAVYEQYF. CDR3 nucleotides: TGTGCCTGGAGTGTCGGGGGGGCGGTCTACGAGCAGTACTTC.

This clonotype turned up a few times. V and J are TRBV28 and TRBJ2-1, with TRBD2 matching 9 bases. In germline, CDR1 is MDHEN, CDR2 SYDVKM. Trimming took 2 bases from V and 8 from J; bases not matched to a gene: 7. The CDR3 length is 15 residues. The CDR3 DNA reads TGTGCCAGCAGTTTAGGGCGGGGGGGCTATCATGAGCAGTTCTTC. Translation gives CASSLGRGGYHEQFF.

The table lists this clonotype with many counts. The CDR3 coding sequence is TGCAGCGTGGCCCAGGGTCCTCTGACGGAGCAGTACTTC. Translating gives CSVAQGPLTEQYF. The chain is built from TRBV29-1 and TRBJ2-7; D might be TRBD1 (5 bases). The CDR3 is 13 amino acids. Germline CDR1 reads SQVTM; CDR2 reads ANQGSEA. Trimming stripped 6 bases from V and 7 bases from J, with 19 bases between.

The CDR3 loop is CASSLDWTGMGEQYF. In DNA form, the CDR3 reads TGTGCCAGCAGCTTAGATTGGACAGGGATGGGCGAGCAGTACTTC. The chain uses TRBV7-9 and TRBJ2-7; 8 positions match TRBD1. CDR3 length: 15 residues. Germline CDR1 and CDR2: SEHNR and FQNEAQ (reference sequence). Trimming cost V 1 base and J 6 bases; bases outside gene matches: 8.

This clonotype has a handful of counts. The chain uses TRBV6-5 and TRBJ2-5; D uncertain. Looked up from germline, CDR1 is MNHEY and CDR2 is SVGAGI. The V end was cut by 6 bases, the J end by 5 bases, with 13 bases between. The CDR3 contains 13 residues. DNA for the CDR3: TGTGCCAGCAGCCAAGATTTTGGGGAGACCCAGTACTTC. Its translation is CASSQDFGETQYF.

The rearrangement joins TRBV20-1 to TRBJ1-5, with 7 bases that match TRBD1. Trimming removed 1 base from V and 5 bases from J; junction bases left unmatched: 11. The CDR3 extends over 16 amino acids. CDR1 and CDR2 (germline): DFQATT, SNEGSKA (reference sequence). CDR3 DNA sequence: TGCAGTGCTAGAGCAATAGGGGGCGCGGAGTATCAGCCCCAGCATTTT. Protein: CSARAIGGAEYQPQHF.

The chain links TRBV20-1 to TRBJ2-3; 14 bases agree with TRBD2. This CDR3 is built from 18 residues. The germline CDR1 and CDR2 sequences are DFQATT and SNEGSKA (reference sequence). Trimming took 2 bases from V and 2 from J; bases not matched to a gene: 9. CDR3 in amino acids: CSARTGTSGGHYTDTQYF. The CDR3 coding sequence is TGCAGTGCTAGAACCGGGACTAGCGGGGGCCACTACACAGATACGCAGTATTTT.

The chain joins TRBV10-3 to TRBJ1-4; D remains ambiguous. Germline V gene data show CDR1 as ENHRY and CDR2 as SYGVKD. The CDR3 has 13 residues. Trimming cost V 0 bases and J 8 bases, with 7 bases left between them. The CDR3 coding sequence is TGTGCCATCAGTGAGTCCCCGGGGGAAAAACTGTTTTTT. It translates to CAISESPGEKLFF.

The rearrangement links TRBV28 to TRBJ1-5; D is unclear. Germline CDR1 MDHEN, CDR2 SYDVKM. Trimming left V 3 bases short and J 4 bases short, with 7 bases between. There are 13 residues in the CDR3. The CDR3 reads CASSFNSNQPQHF. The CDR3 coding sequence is TGTGCCAGCAGTTTCAACAGTAATCAGCCCCAGCATTTT.

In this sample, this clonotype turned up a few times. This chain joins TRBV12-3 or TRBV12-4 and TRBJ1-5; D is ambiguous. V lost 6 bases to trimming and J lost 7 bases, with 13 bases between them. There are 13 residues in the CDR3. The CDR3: CASSTESRQPQHF. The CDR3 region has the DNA TGTGCCAGCAGCACGGAAAGCCGACAGCCCCAGCATTTT.

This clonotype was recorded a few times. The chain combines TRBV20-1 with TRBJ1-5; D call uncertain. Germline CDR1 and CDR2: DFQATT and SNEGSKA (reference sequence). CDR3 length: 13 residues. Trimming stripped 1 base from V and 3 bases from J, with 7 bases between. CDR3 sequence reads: CSARGGYNQPQHF. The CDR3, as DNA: TGCAGTGCTAGAGGGGGATACAATCAGCCCCAGCATTTT.

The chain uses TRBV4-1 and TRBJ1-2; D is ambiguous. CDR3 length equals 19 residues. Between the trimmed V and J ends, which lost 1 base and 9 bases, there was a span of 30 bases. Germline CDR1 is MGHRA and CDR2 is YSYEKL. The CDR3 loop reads CASSQGFRYSPLIALRYTF. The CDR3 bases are TGCGCCAGCAGCCAAGGTTTCCGGTATAGTCCTCTCATCGCCCTTCGCTACACCTTC.

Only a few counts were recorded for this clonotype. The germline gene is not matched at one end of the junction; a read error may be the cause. The CDR3 reads CVSTSMGQMNTEAFF. The CDR3 DNA is TGTGTCAGCACCTCGATGGGACAGATGAACACTGAAGCTTTCTTT. This chain connects TRBV11-2 to TRBJ1-1, with 7 positions matching TRBD1. Germline CDR1 and CDR2: SGHAT and FQNNGV. This CDR3 region has 15 residues.

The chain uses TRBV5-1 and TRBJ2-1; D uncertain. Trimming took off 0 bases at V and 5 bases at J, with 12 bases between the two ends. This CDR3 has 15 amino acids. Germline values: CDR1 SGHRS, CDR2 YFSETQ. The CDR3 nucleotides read TGCGCCAGCAGCTTGGTGTACGGAGTAGACAATGAGCAGTTCTTC. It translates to CASSLVYGVDNEQFF.

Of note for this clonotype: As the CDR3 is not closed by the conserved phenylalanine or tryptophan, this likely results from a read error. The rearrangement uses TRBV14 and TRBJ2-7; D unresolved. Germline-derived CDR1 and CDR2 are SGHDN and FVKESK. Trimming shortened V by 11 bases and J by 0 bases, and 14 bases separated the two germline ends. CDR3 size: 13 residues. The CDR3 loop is CASRALGSYEQYS. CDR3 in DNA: TGTGCCTCACGAGCCCTGGGCTCCTACGAGCAGTACTCC.

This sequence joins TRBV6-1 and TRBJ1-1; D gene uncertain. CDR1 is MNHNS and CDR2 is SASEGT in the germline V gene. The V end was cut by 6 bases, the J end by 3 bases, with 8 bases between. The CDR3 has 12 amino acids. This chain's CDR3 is CASRGDYTEAFF. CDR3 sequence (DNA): TGTGCCAGCAGAGGAGACTACACTGAAGCTTTCTTT.

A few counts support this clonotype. CDR3: CASSEAVTNTGELFF. Written as DNA, the CDR3 is TGTGCCAGCAGTGAAGCGGTGACTAACACCGGGGAGCTGTTTTTT. This chain uses TRBV6-1 with TRBJ2-2, with D unclear. From germline, CDR1 is MNHNS and CDR2 SASEGT. V was cut by 0 bases and J by 2 bases, with 7 bases left in between. This CDR3 is 15 amino acids long.

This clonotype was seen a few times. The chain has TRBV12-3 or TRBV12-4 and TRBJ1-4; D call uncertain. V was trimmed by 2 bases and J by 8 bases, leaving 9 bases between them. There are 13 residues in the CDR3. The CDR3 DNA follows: TGTGCCAGCAGTTTACAGTCTCGGGAAAAACTGTTTTTT. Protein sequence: CASSLQSREKLFF.

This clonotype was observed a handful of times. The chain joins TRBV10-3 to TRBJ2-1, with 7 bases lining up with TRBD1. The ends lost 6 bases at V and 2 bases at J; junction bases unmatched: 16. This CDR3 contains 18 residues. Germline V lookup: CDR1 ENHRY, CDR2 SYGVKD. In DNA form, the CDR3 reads TGTGCCATCAGCCTTCTCCCTGGGACAGACCTTACCTACAATGAGCAGTTCTTC. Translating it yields CAISLLPGTDLTYNEQFF.

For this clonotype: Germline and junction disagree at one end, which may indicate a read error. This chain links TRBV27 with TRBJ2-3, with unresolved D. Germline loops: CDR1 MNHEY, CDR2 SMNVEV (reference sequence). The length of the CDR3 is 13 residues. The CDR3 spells CTSSSSLTDTQYF. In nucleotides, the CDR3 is TGTACCAGCAGTTCTTCCCTCACAGATACGCAGTATTTT.